These 20 T cell receptor beta chains originate from one sample sequenced in a study of T cell responses to AZD1222 COVID-19 vaccine. The method was immunoSEQ multiplex PCR; TCRdb's version includes in-frame clones alone and lacks a portion of them. Among over 95,000 clones, roughly 90% were seen once, and the ten largest hold 4.5%. The source material was peripheral blood, sampled on day 0 of AZD1222 vaccination. These receptors originate from an adult in good health.

This chain links TRBV20-1 with TRBJ1-2; 9 positions agree with TRBD1. Germline assignment: CDR1 DFQATT and CDR2 SNEGSKA (reference sequence). The CDR3 is 14 amino acids. The V gene end was trimmed by 4 bases and the J gene end by 7 bases; junction bases not matched to a gene: 10. In nucleotides, the CDR3 is TGCAGTGCTACTGAGCCCGGGACAGGGATTGGCTACACCTTC. Translated: CSATEPGTGIGYTF.

The rearrangement joins TRBV6-2 or TRBV6-3 to TRBJ1-5; no reliable D call. The length of the CDR3 is 16 residues. The V gene lost 0 bases and the J gene lost 2 bases, with 11 bases spanning the gap. Germline V gene data show CDR1 as MNHEY and CDR2 as SVGEGT. The CDR3, as DNA: TGTGCCAGCAGTTACTCGAAAAGATTGGGCAATCAGCCCCAGCATTTT. Its protein is CASSYSKRLGNQPQHF.

In this sample, this clone turned up once. This rearrangement joins TRBV5-4 to TRBJ2-7; no clear D gene. Germline CDR1 and CDR2: SGHNT and YYREEE (reference sequence). V lost 3 bases and J lost 3, with 16 bases in between. The CDR3 consists of 15 residues. This chain's CDR3 is CASSSGQAAGYEQYF. The CDR3 DNA sequence: TGTGCCAGCAGCTCCGGGCAGGCCGCTGGCTACGAGCAGTACTTC. Filled out from reference TRBV5-4 and TRBJ2-7, the complete variable domain reads ETGVTQSPTHLIKTRGQQVTLRCSSQSGHNTVSWYQQALGQGPQFIFQYYREEENGRGNFPPRFSGLQFPNYSSELNVNALELDDSALYLCASSSGQAAGYEQYFGPGTRLTVT.

The chain is built from TRBV4-3 and TRBJ2-1, with 7 bases identical to TRBD2. CDR1 is LGHNA and CDR2 is YSLEER in the germline V gene. V lost 1 base to trimming and J lost 7 bases; unmatched junction nucleotides: 4. CDR3 length equals 14 residues. The CDR3 region has the DNA TGCGCCAGCAGCCAAGGCGGACTAGGAAATGAGCAGTTCTTC. It yields the protein CASSQGGLGNEQFF.

The chain has TRBV7-6 and TRBJ1-6, with 10 bases that match TRBD1. Germline V CDR1 and CDR2: SGHVS, FNYEAQ. This CDR3 spans 20 amino acids. V shed 5 bases, J shed 2 bases, and the junction held 15 bases outside the gene matches. CDR3 sequence: CASSLSPGQGKRAYNSPLHF. CDR3 bases: TGTGCCAGCAGCCTTTCCCCGGGACAGGGGAAGAGGGCCTATAATTCACCCCTCCACTTT.

The chain uses TRBV25-1 and TRBJ2-7; a possible D gene is TRBD1 (5 bases). The CDR3 loop spans 13 amino acids. V lost 5 bases and J 4 bases, leaving 12 bases between the germline ends. Germline CDR1 is MGHDK and CDR2 is SYGVNS. The CDR3 sequence is CASSKLQGYEQYF. CDR3 sequence (DNA): TGTGCCAGCAGTAAGCTCCAGGGTTACGAGCAGTACTTC.

The chain is built from TRBV4-1 and TRBJ1-1; D is ambiguous. This CDR3 is 13 amino acids long. V lost 0 bases and J 9 bases, leaving 11 bases between the germline ends. Per the germline V gene, CDR1 is MGHRA and CDR2 is YSYEKL. The CDR3 DNA follows: TGCGCCAGCAGCCAAGATGCCGGTCGGAAAGCTTTCTTT. It encodes CASSQDAGRKAFF.

The rearrangement links TRBV6-6 to TRBJ2-7; 8 bases line up with TRBD1. V lost 6 bases, J lost 5 bases, and 15 bases stayed unmatched. The germline gives CDR1 MNHNY, CDR2 SVGAGI (reference sequence). The CDR3 loop spans 16 amino acids. The CDR3 region has the DNA TGTGCCAGCAGACCCTCGCCAAGGACAGGGCTTAACGAGCAGTACTTC. Its protein is CASRPSPRTGLNEQYF.

The gene calls are TRBV24-1 and TRBJ1-5, with 9 bases identical to TRBD1. The V gene end was trimmed by 10 bases and the J gene end by 0 bases; junction bases not matched to a gene: 9. Germline V gene data show CDR1 as KGHDR and CDR2 as SFDVKD. The CDR3 has 16 amino acids. CDR3 bases: TGTGCCACTTCCGGGACAGGGATGGGTAGCAATCAGCCCCAGCATTTT. Translating gives CATSGTGMGSNQPQHF.

This chain uses TRBV28 with TRBJ2-2, with 9 bases aligning to TRBD2. Germline assignment: CDR1 MDHEN and CDR2 SYDVKM. CDR3 length: 16 residues. J lost 6 bases, V lost 3 bases, and 8 bases had no gene match. CDR3 sequence reads: CASSFMAGGPPGELFF. As DNA, the CDR3 is TGTGCCAGCAGTTTTATGGCGGGGGGGCCCCCCGGGGAGCTGTTTTTT.

This chain links TRBV29-1 with TRBJ2-7; D tentatively reads TRBD1 or TRBD2 (6 bases each). Germline V gene data show CDR1 as SQVTM and CDR2 as ANQGSEA. The length of the CDR3 is 13 residues. V was shortened by 6 bases and J by 1 base, with 13 bases between the two germline ends. CDR3: CSVRGTLSYEQYF. CDR3 DNA sequence: TGCAGCGTGCGCGGGACACTTTCCTACGAGCAGTACTTC.

The V gene is TRBV6-5, the J gene TRBJ1-2; TRBD1 is a possible D gene (5 bases). CDR1 MNHEY and CDR2 SVGAGI come from the germline V gene. V was clipped by 0 bases and J by 6 bases, with 14 bases between them. The CDR3 consists of 15 residues. The CDR3 spells CASSYSRSGGDGYTF. The CDR3 bases are TGTGCCAGCAGTTACTCGAGGTCGGGAGGGGATGGCTACACCTTC.

The V call is TRBV2, the J call TRBJ2-7; D is uncertain. The CDR3 runs 13 residues. The ends were cut back, 2 bases at V and 7 bases at J, with 12 bases in the middle. CDR1 and CDR2 from the germline V gene are SNHLY and FYNNEI. CDR3 loop: CASSESLVVEQYF. The CDR3 DNA reads as TGTGCCAGCAGTGAAAGCTTGGTGGTAGAGCAGTACTTC.

The chain is built from TRBV3-1 (or the pseudogene TRBV3-2) and TRBJ2-5, with 8 positions matching TRBD1. The CDR3 has 16 residues. The V segment lost 4 bases and the J segment 4 bases; nucleotides outside the gene matches: 11. Germline V gene data show CDR1 as LGHDT and CDR2 as YNNKEL (reference sequence). The CDR3 nucleotides read TGTGCCAGCAGCCTTTCCAGGGGGCCCCCCGCAGAGACCCAGTACTTC. It specifies CASSLSRGPPAETQYF.

J is TRBJ2-7 and V is TRBV24-1; D is perhaps TRBD2 (7 bases). CDR3 length: 16 residues. Per germline, CDR1 KGHDR and CDR2 SFDVKD. With 0 bases removed from V and 5 bases from J, the gap between germline ends came to 16 bases. CDR3 sequence (DNA): TGTGCCACCAGTGATTTGTTCGGGGGGCGAGAGAACGAGCAGTACTTC. Encoded protein: CATSDLFGGRENEQYF.

The count of this clone is one. The genes are TRBV7-3 and TRBJ1-2; tentative D call: TRBD1 (5 bases). Germline assignment: CDR1 SGHTA and CDR2 FQGTGA. The CDR3 length is 15 residues. Trimming cost V 0 bases and J 0 bases, with 8 bases left between them. CDR3 coding DNA: TGTGCCAGCAGCTTAACGGGGGTCCCTAACTATGGCTACACCTTC. Protein product: CASSLTGVPNYGYTF.

This clone was picked up one time. This sequence joins TRBV14 and TRBJ2-7, with 9 bases matching TRBD1. CDR3 length: 15 residues. CDR1 is SGHDN, CDR2 FVKESK, per germline. V lost 2 bases and J lost 3; bases outside the gene matches: 5. CDR3: CASSQPHRGLYEQYF. CDR3 coding DNA: TGTGCCAGCAGCCAACCTCACAGGGGGCTCTACGAGCAGTACTTC.

This chain links TRBV6-2 or TRBV6-3 with TRBJ2-5; D may be TRBD1 or TRBD2 (5 bases each). The V end was cut by 4 bases, the J end by 5 bases, with 17 bases between. This CDR3 spans 15 amino acids. Per germline, CDR1 MNHEY and CDR2 SVGEGT. The CDR3 nucleotides are TGTGCCAGCAGTTCCCTCTTAGGGGTAGCGGAGACCCAGTACTTC. This gives the protein CASSSLLGVAETQYF.

V usage is TRBV7-3 and J usage is TRBJ2-5; no clear D. Germline lookup yields CDR1 SGHTA and CDR2 FQGTGA. The CDR3 loop spans 14 amino acids. V lost 1 base, J lost 3 bases, and 9 bases lay in between. The DNA of the CDR3 is TGTGCCAGCAGCTTAAAGGACGGAAAAGAGACCCAGTACTTC. Its protein is CASSLKDGKETQYF.

CDR3 coding DNA: TGTGCCAGCAGCGTAGGGGGCCAGGGTAGCTCCTACGAGCAGTACTTC. It yields the protein CASSVGGQGSSYEQYF. V gene TRBV9 combines with J gene TRBJ2-7, with D possibly matching TRBD1 (5 bases). V lost 0 bases and J lost 0, with 13 bases in between. The CDR3 spans 16 residues. The germline V gene has CDR1 SGDLS and CDR2 YYNGEE.